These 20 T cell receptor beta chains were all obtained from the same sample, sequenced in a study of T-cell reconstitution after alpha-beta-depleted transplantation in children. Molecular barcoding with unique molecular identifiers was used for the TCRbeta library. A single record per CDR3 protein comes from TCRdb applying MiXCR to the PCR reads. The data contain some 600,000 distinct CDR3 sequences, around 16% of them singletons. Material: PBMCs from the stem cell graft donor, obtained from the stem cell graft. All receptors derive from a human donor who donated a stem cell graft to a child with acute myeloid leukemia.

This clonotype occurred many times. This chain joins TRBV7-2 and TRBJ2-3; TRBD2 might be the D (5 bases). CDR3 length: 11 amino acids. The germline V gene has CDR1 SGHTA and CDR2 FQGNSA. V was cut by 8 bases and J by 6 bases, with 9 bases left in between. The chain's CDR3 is CASRTGDTQYF. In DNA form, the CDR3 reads TGTGCCAGCCGTACGGGGGATACGCAGTATTTT.

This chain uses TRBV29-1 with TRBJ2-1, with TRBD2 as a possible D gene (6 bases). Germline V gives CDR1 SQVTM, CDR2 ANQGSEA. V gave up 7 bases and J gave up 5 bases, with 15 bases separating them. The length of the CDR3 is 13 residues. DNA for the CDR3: TGCAGCGCTAGCGTAGCGGTGAACAATGAGCAGTTCTTC. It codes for CSASVAVNNEQFF.

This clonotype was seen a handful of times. CDR3 protein: CASSIQVRGQGTYEQYF. CDR3 sequence (DNA): TGTGCCAGCAGTATCCAGGTGCGAGGACAGGGGACCTACGAGCAGTACTTC. The rearrangement uses TRBV6-1 and TRBJ2-7, with 9 nucleotides matching TRBD1. The CDR3 runs 17 residues. V trimming: 5 bases; J trimming: 2 bases; junction bases outside the gene matches: 13. Germline CDR1 MNHNS, CDR2 SASEGT.

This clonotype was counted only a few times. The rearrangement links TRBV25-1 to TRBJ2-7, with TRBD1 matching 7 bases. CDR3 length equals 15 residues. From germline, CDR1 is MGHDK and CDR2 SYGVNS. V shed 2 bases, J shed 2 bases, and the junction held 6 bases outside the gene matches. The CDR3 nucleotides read TGTGCCAGCAGTGAAACCCGACAGGGAACCTACGAGCAGTACGTC. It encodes CASSETRQGTYEQYV.

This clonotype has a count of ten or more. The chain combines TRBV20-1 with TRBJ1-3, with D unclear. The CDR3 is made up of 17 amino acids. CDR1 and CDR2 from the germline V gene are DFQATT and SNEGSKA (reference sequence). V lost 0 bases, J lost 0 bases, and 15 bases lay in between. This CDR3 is CSARDGSLGGSGNTIYF. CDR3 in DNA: TGCAGTGCTAGAGATGGGTCGCTGGGAGGCTCTGGAAACACCATATATTTT.

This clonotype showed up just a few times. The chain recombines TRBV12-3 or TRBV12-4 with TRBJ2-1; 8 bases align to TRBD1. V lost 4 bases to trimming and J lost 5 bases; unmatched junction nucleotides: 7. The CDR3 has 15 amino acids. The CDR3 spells CASSYGQGADNEQFF. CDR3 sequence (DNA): TGTGCCAGCAGTTACGGGCAGGGGGCTGACAATGAGCAGTTCTTC.

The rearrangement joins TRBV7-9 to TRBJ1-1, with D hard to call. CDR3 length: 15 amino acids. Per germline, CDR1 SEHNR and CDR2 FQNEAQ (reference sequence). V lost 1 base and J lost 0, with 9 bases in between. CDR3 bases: TGTGCCAGCAGCTTAGTTAACGCGATGAACACTGAAGCTTTCTTT. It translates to CASSLVNAMNTEAFF.

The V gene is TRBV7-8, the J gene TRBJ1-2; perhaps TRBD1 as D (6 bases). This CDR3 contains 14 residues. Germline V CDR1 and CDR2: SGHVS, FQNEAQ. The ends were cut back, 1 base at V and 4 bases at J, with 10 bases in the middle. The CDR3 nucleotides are TGTGCCAGCAGCTTAGTGGGGGGCCGCTATGGCTACACCTTC. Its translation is CASSLVGGRYGYTF.

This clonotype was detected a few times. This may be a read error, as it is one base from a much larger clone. In DNA, the CDR3 is TGCAGTGCTAGAGATTGGGCAGGGGGCCCAGATACGCAGTATTTT. This gives the protein CSARDWAGGPDTQYF. The genes are TRBV20-1 and TRBJ2-3; 8 nucleotides match TRBD1. Germline trimming cut 0 bases from V and 4 bases from J; bases unmatched to any gene: 6. This CDR3 region has 15 residues. Germline V gene data show CDR1 as DFQATT and CDR2 as SNEGSKA (reference sequence).

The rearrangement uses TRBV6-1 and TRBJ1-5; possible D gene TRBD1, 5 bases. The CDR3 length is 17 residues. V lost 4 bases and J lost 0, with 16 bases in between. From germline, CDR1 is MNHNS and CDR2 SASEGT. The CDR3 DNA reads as TGTGCCAGCAGTGCCTTTGGGGCTGGATATAGCAATCAGCCCCAGCATTTT. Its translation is CASSAFGAGYSNQPQHF.

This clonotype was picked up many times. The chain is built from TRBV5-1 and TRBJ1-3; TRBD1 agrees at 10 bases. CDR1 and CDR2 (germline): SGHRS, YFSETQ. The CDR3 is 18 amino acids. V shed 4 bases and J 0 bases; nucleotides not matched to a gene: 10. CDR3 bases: TGCGCCAGCAGCGTACGGACAGGGGGACCCATCTCTGGAAACACCATATATTTT. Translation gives CASSVRTGGPISGNTIYF. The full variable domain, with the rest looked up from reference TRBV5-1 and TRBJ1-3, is KAGVTQTPRYLIKTRGQQVTLSCSPISGHRSVSWYQQTPGQGLQFLFEYFSETQRNKGNFPGRFSGRQFSNSRSEMNVSTLELGDSALYLCASSVRTGGPISGNTIYFGEGSWLTVV.

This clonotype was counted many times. CDR3 loop: CSADTGLAGNEQFF. The CDR3 DNA sequence: TGCAGTGCTGATACCGGACTAGCCGGCAATGAGCAGTTCTTC. The chain has TRBV20-1 and TRBJ2-1, with TRBD2 matching over 8 bases. The CDR3 is 14 amino acids. Germline values: CDR1 DFQATT, CDR2 SNEGSKA (reference sequence). V was clipped by 5 bases and J by 6 bases; unmatched bases: 9.

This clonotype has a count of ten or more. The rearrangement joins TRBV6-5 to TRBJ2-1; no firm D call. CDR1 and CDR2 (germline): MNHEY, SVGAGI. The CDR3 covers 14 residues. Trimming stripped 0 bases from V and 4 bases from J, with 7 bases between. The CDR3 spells CASSYSESYNEQFF. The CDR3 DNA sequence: TGTGCCAGCAGTTACTCGGAGAGTTACAATGAGCAGTTCTTC.

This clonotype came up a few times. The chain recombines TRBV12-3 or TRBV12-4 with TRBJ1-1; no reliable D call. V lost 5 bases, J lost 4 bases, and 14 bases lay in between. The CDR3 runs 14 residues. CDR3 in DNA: TGTGCCAGCAGTCCCGAAGTGGGTTCCACTGAAGCTTTCTTT. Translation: CASSPEVGSTEAFF.

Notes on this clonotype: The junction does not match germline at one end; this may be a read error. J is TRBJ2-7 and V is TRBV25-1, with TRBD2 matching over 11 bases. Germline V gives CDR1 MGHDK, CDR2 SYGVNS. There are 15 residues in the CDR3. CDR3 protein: CAISPPGLADYQQYF. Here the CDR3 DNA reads TGTGCCATCAGCCCACCGGGACTAGCGGACTACCAGCAGTACTTC.

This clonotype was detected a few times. The CDR3 is CASSFWLAGGSSYNEQFF. The DNA for the CDR3 is TGTGCCAGCAGTTTCTGGCTAGCGGGGGGGTCCTCCTACAATGAGCAGTTCTTC. The chain links TRBV6-2 or TRBV6-3 to TRBJ2-1; the match to TRBD2 covers 12 bases. CDR3 size: 18 residues. V was pared by 4 bases and J by 0 bases, with 7 bases of the junction left unmatched. Per the germline V gene, CDR1 is MNHEY and CDR2 is SVGEGT.

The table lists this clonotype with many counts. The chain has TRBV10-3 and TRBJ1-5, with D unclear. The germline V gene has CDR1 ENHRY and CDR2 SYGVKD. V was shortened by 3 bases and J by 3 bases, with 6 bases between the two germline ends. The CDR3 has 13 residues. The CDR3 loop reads CAISDIVNQPQHF. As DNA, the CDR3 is TGTGCCATCAGTGACATAGTCAATCAGCCCCAGCATTTT.

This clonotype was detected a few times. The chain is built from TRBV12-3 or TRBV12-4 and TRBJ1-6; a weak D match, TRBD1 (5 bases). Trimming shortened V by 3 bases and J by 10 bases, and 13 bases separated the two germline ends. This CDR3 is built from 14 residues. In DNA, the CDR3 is TGTGCCAGCAGTTTCGTGGTGGGGGGATCACCCCTCCACTTT. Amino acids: CASSFVVGGSPLHF.

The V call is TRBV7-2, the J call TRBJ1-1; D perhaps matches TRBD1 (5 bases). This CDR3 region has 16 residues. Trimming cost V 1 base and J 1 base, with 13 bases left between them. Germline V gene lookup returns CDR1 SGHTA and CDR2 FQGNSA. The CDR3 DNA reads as TGTGCCAGCAGCTTAGGGGGATGGGGCGAGAACACTGAAGCTTTCTTT. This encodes CASSLGGWGENTEAFF.

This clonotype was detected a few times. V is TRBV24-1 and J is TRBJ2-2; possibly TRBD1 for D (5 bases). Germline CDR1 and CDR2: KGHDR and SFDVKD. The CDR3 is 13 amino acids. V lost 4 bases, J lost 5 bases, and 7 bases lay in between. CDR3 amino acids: CATSDRVTGELFF. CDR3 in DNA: TGTGCCACCAGTGACAGGGTTACCGGGGAGCTGTTTTTT.